This T cell receptor beta chain was profiled in a study of response to subunit inactivated influenza vaccine. Study results and caveats: Few new T cells, the authors suggested, are recruited by each seasonal influenza vaccination.

A single record per CDR3 protein comes from TCRdb applying MiXCR to the RT-PCR reads. The sample lists about 800,000 distinct CDR3 sequences, around 20% occurring once. Remarks on this clonotype: No antigen is known for it.

The CDR3 totals 15 residues. The V end was cut by 4 bases, the J end by 2 bases, with 14 bases between. Germline-derived CDR1 and CDR2 are WSHSY and SAAADI. The TCR was taken from a man aged 50-59 years who received an inactivated influenza vaccine. The rearrangement links TRBV10-2 to TRBJ1-2; D call uncertain. Material: PBMCs from blood, obtained around 5 days after vaccination. The CDR3 sequence: CASSVITGSNYGYTF. The CDR3 DNA reads TGCGCCAGCAGTGTGATCACGGGCAGCAACTATGGCTACACCTTC.